These 7 T cell receptor beta chains were all obtained from the same sample, sequenced in a study of control samples from healthy donors and cancer patients. Libraries were prepared by immunoSEQ multiplex PCR; TCRdb keeps only in-frame clonotypes and omits some of them. This sample has about 130,000 clones, with about nine tenths found just once. Sequencing used blood. Receptor source: a man younger than 30 in good health.

The sample holds one count of this clone. The chain links TRBV5-6 to TRBJ2-1; TRBD2 aligns across 10 bases. This CDR3 contains 15 residues. Germline trimming cut 0 bases from V and 4 bases from J; bases unmatched to any gene: 1. Germline loops: CDR1 SGHDT, CDR2 YYEEEE. The CDR3 reads CASSLGLAGYNEQFF. DNA for the CDR3: TGTGCCAGCAGCTTGGGACTAGCGGGTTACAATGAGCAGTTCTTC.

Written as DNA, the CDR3 is TGTGCCAGCAGCACTAGACAGGGGAGCTCCTACGAGCAGTACGTC. It encodes CASSTRQGSSYEQYV. V is TRBV21-1 and J is TRBJ2-7; TRBD1 is taken as the D call from the table, unchecked against the DNA. TRBV21-1 is assigned pseudogene status. The length of the CDR3 is 15 residues.

The chain recombines TRBV6-5 with TRBJ2-2, with D unclear. Trimming pared 0 bases from V and 1 base from J, leaving 6 bases between. This CDR3 region has 15 residues. Germline V gene sequence: CDR1 MNHEY, CDR2 SVGAGI. The CDR3 DNA follows: TGTGCCAGCAGTTACTCAACAGTGAACACCGGGGAGCTGTTTTTT. Translated: CASSYSTVNTGELFF.

This clone was detected a few times. The chain has TRBV5-5 and TRBJ1-1; D not certain. The CDR3 sequence is 13 residues long. Germline V gene sequence: CDR1 SGHKS, CDR2 YYEKEE (reference sequence). The germline V and J ends were trimmed by 7 bases and 2 bases, with 12 bases remaining between them. Written as DNA, the CDR3 is TGTGCCAGCGTCCTAACAGCTAACACTGAAGCTTTCTTT. The encoded protein is CASVLTANTEAFF.

The chain is built from TRBV29-1 and TRBJ2-1; D unresolved. The V gene's germline CDR1 is SQVTM and CDR2 ANQGSEA. V lost 6 bases to trimming and J lost 3 bases, with 9 bases between them. The CDR3 extends over 12 amino acids. In DNA, the CDR3 is TGCAGCGTAGCAGAAAACTACAATGAGCAGTTCTTC. Translation: CSVAENYNEQFF.

Details on this clone: A read error may account for a junction end that differs from germline. CDR3 sequence: CAISESLHSKETQYF. The CDR3 coding sequence is TGTGCCATCAGCGAGTCGCTGCATTCGAAAGAGACCCAGTACTTC. V gene TRBV10-3 combines with J gene TRBJ2-5; D remains unclear. This CDR3 has 15 amino acids. Germline-derived CDR1 and CDR2 are ENHRY and SYGVKD.

The chain has TRBV19 and TRBJ2-2; tentative D call: TRBD2 (5 bases). Germline V gene sequence: CDR1 LNHDA, CDR2 SQIVND (reference sequence). Trimming pared 3 bases from V and 6 bases from J, leaving 14 bases between. This CDR3 spans 15 amino acids. The CDR3 DNA sequence: TGTGCCAGTAGTATTGGCAGGTCGGGATCCGGGGAGCTGTTTTTT. Its translation: CASSIGRSGSGELFF.